This T cell receptor (beta chain) appears in the sequencing data of a study of T cell responses to AZD1222 COVID-19 vaccine. Study-wide points: Baseline serology detected seropositivity in only 5 to 7 AZD1222 recipients. Spike regions recognized by vaccine-associated CD4 TCRs spanned the protein, led by 160-218 and 743-854.

Of note for this clone: Its specificity is not known.

Sequencing was performed with immunoSEQ multiplex PCR; in TCRdb, only in-frame clones are kept and a portion is missing. The top ten hold 11% to 15% of the sample, which has 100,000 to 150,000 clones, 92% seen once. This CDR3 is built from 14 residues. CDR1 and CDR2 from the germline V gene are SGHVS and FQNEAQ. The ends lost 2 bases at V and 6 bases at J; junction bases unmatched: 3. The V and J genes are TRBV7-8 and TRBJ2-2, with 7 bases aligning to TRBD1. The source of this sequence is an adult in good health. The source material was peripheral blood, sampled on day 0 of AZD1222 vaccination. DNA for the CDR3: TGTGCCAGCAGCTTAAGGCAGGGGGCCGGGGAGCTGTTTTTT. Amino acids: CASSLRQGAGELFF.